A selection of T cell receptor beta chains follows, all from one sample in a study of cytomegalovirus exposure and HLA in healthy donors. The repertoire was sequenced with immunoSEQ multiplex PCR; TCRdb's copy has only in-frame clones and lacks some. The sample has some 180,000 clones; around three quarters are singletons. Specimen: PBMCs. These receptors were collected from a woman aged 30 to 39 in good health and CMV-seronegative. Both conserved end residues are part of each CDR3. Fields, in order: CDR3 DNA, CDR3 protein, clone size, J gene, V gene, D gene. D genes are given only for firm matches. Rows give clone size only sometimes, using once, few, many, or a class for an expanded clone.

cdr3_nt: TGTGCCAGCAGCTTCAGGGGTACAAACACCGGGGAGCTGTTTTTT; cdr3_aa: CASSFRGTNTGELFF; clone_size: -; j_call: TRBJ2-2; v_call: TRBV7-9; d_call: -
cdr3_nt: TGTGCCAGCAGCCTGGACGGGTTCACAGATACGCAGTATTTT; cdr3_aa: CASSLDGFTDTQYF; clone_size: once; j_call: TRBJ2-3; v_call: TRBV5-8; d_call: -
cdr3_nt: TGTGCCTGGAGTGTGTCGGGTCGTAGCAATCAGCCCCAGCATTTT; cdr3_aa: CAWSVSGRSNQPQHF; clone_size: -; j_call: TRBJ1-5; v_call: TRBV30; d_call: -
cdr3_nt: TGTGCCAGCAGCTTAGGTCCCGCGGCGTCGGCCGAGCAGTACTTC; cdr3_aa: CASSLGPAASAEQYF; clone_size: -; j_call: TRBJ2-7; v_call: TRBV11-2; d_call: -
cdr3_nt: TGTGCCAGCAAGACTGACCGCACAGATACGCAGTATTTT; cdr3_aa: CASKTDRTDTQYF; clone_size: -; j_call: TRBJ2-3; v_call: TRBV2; d_call: -
cdr3_nt: TGTGCCTGGAGTGTACGGGGGACGAACACTGAAGCTTTCTTT; cdr3_aa: CAWSVRGTNTEAFF; clone_size: few; j_call: TRBJ1-1; v_call: TRBV30; d_call: -
cdr3_nt: TGTGCCAGCAGTCCCACAGGGGGCGTGGGTGAGCAGTACTTC; cdr3_aa: CASSPTGGVGEQYF; clone_size: -; j_call: TRBJ2-7; v_call: TRBV6-5; d_call: TRBD1
cdr3_nt: TGTGCCAGCTCATTCACAGGGGGCGCGGGTTCCTACGAGCAGTACTTC; cdr3_aa: CASSFTGGAGSYEQYF; clone_size: once; j_call: TRBJ2-7; v_call: TRBV18; d_call: TRBD1
cdr3_nt: TGTGCCAGCAGCGGCGGGGGGGTTTCCTACGAGCAGTACTTC; cdr3_aa: CASSGGGVSYEQYF; clone_size: -; j_call: TRBJ2-7; v_call: TRBV9; d_call: TRBD2
cdr3_nt: TGTGCCAGCAGCTTCCGGGGGGCCGGGGAGCTGTTTTTT; cdr3_aa: CASSFRGAGELFF; clone_size: -; j_call: TRBJ2-2; v_call: TRBV11-3; d_call: TRBD2
cdr3_nt: TGTGCCAGCAGCTTACCCAGGGGTTATGGCTACACCTTC; cdr3_aa: CASSLPRGYGYTF; clone_size: -; j_call: TRBJ1-2; v_call: TRBV11-2; d_call: -
cdr3_nt: TGCGCCAGCAGCGGACACAGGGGGCCGGGACTGAGATCCACTGAAGCTTTCTTT; cdr3_aa: CASSGHRGPGLRSTEAFF; clone_size: -; j_call: TRBJ1-1; v_call: TRBV4-1; d_call: TRBD1
cdr3_nt: TGTGCCAGCAGCTTGGGGGACAGGGTCTATGGCTACACCTTC; cdr3_aa: CASSLGDRVYGYTF; clone_size: -; j_call: TRBJ1-2; v_call: TRBV5-5; d_call: TRBD1
cdr3_nt: TGTGCCAGCTCACCACGACACCCGCCAACGATTTTTGGGGCCAACGTCCTGACTTTC; cdr3_aa: CASSPRHPPTIFGANVLTF; clone_size: few; j_call: TRBJ2-6; v_call: TRBV18; d_call: -
cdr3_nt: TGTGCCAGCAGCTTACGGACACCCTATGAAAAACTGTTTTTT; cdr3_aa: CASSLRTPYEKLFF; clone_size: -; j_call: TRBJ1-4; v_call: TRBV7-2; d_call: -
cdr3_nt: TGTGCCAGCAGTGGGCAGGGCTACGAGCAGTACTTC; cdr3_aa: CASSGQGYEQYF; clone_size: -; j_call: TRBJ2-7; v_call: TRBV6-4; d_call: -
cdr3_nt: TGTGCCAGCAGTGGCCCGGGACAGGGGGCACTTAGGGAAAAACTGTTTTTT; cdr3_aa: CASSGPGQGALREKLFF; clone_size: -; j_call: TRBJ1-4; v_call: TRBV6-1; d_call: TRBD1
cdr3_nt: TGTGCCAGCAGTGTAGGGTTGGGGACAGGAGACGAAAAACTGTTTTTT; cdr3_aa: CASSVGLGTGDEKLFF; clone_size: once; j_call: TRBJ1-4; v_call: TRBV6-1; d_call: TRBD1
cdr3_nt: TGTGCCAGCAGCTTAAATATCCCCCTGACAGGGTTTCGGAACACTGAAGCTTTCTTT; cdr3_aa: CASSLNIPLTGFRNTEAFF; clone_size: -; j_call: TRBJ1-1; v_call: TRBV7-9; d_call: TRBD1
cdr3_nt: TGCGCCAGCAGCCAAGGGGCGATCAACTATGGCTACACCTTC; cdr3_aa: CASSQGAINYGYTF; clone_size: -; j_call: TRBJ1-2; v_call: TRBV4-3; d_call: -
cdr3_nt: TGTGCCAGCAGCTTAGTTGTCGGGGGGGCTCGAGAGACCCAGTACTTC; cdr3_aa: CASSLVVGGARETQYF; clone_size: few; j_call: TRBJ2-5; v_call: TRBV7-9; d_call: TRBD2